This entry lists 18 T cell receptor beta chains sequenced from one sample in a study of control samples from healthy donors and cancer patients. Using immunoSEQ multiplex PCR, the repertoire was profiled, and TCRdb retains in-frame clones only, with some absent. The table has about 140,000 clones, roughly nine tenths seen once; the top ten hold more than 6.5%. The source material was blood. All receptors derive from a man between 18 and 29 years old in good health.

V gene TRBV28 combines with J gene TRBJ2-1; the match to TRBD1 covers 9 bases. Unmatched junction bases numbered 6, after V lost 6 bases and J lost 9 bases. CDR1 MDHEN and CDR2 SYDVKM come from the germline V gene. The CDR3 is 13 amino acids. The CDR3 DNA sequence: TGTGCCAGCAGGACAGGGGGGAAGGTTGAGCAGTTCTTC. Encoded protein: CASRTGGKVEQFF.

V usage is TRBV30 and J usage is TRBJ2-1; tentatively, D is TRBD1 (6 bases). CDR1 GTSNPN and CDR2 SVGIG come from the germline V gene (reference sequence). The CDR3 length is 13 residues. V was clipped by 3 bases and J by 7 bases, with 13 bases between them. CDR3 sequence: CAWRGRGENEQFF. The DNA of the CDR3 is TGTGCCTGGAGGGGCAGGGGCGAGAATGAGCAGTTCTTC.

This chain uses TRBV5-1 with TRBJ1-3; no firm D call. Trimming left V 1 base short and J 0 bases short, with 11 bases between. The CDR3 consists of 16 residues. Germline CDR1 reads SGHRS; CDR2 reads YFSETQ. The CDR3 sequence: CASSLNRGASGNTIYF. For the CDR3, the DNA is TGCGCCAGCAGCTTGAATCGGGGTGCCTCTGGAAACACCATATATTTT.

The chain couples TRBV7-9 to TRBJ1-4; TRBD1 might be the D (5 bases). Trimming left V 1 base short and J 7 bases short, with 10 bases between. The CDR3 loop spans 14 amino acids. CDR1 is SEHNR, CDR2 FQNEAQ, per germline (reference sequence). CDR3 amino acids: CASSLVGQGEKLFF. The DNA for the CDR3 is TGTGCCAGCAGCTTAGTGGGGCAGGGTGAAAAACTGTTTTTT.

The CDR3 nucleotides are TGTGCCAGCAGCGGACAGGTGGGCTACACCTTC. This encodes CASSGQVGYTF. The chain is built from TRBV9 and TRBJ1-2; maybe TRBD1 (6 bases). Germline V gene sequence: CDR1 SGDLS, CDR2 YYNGEE. There are 11 residues in the CDR3. The V end was cut by 3 bases, the J end by 8 bases, with 8 bases between.

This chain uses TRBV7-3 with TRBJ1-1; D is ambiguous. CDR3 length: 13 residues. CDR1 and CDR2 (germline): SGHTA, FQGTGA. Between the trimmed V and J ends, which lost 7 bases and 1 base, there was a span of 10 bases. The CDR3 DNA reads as TGTGCCAGCAAAAGGACGGGGAACACTGAAGCTTTCTTT. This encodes CASKRTGNTEAFF.

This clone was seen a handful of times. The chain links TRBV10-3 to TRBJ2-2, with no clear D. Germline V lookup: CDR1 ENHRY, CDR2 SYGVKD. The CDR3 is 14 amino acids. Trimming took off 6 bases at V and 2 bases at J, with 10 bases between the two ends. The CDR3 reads CAIRPGGNTGELFF. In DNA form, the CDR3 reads TGTGCCATCAGGCCGGGCGGTAACACCGGGGAGCTGTTTTTT.

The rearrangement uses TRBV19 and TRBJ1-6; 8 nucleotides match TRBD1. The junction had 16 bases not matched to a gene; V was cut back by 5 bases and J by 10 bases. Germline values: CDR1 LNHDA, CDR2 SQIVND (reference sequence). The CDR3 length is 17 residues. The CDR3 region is CASSRFEMGRGLSPLHF. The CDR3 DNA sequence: TGTGCCAGTAGTCGTTTCGAAATGGGCAGGGGGCTATCACCCCTCCACTTT.

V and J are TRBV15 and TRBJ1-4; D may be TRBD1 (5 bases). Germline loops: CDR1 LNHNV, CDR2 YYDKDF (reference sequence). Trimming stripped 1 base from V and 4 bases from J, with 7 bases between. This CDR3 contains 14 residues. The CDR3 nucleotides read TGTGCCACCAGCAGAGCAGGGTTTAATGAAAAACTGTTTTTT. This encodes CATSRAGFNEKLFF.

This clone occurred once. The chain's CDR3 is CASSLEYSGDTEAFF. In nucleotides, the CDR3 is TGTGCCAGCAGCTTAGAGTATTCAGGGGACACTGAAGCTTTCTTT. This chain joins TRBV7-2 and TRBJ1-1, with D possibly TRBD1 on 6 matching bases. The CDR3 runs to 15 residues. Looked up from germline, CDR1 is SGHTA and CDR2 is FQGNSA. V was pared by 1 base and J by 3 bases, with 12 bases between.

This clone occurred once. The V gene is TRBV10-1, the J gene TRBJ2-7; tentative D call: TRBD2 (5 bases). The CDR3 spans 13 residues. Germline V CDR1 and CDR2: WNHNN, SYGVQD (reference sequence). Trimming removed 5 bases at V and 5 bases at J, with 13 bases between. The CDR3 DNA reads TGCGCCAGCAGTCCATCCGGGATCCACGAGCAGTACTTC. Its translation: CASSPSGIHEQYF.

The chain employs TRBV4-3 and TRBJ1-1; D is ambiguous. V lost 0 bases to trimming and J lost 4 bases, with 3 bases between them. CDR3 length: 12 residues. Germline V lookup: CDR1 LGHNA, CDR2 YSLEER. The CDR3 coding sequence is TGCGCCAGCAGCCAAGACGGCACTGAAGCTTTCTTT. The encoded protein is CASSQDGTEAFF.

The CDR3 is CASRTTGGQTDTQYF. The CDR3 DNA reads as TGTGCCAGTAGAACGACAGGGGGTCAGACAGATACGCAGTATTTT. J is TRBJ2-3 and V is TRBV19, with 9 bases lining up with TRBD1. V dropped 6 bases and J dropped 3; count of bases not matched to a gene: 7. In germline, CDR1 is LNHDA, CDR2 SQIVND (reference sequence). This CDR3 spans 15 amino acids. Filled out from reference TRBV19 and TRBJ2-3, the complete variable domain reads DGGITQSPKYLFRKEGQNVTLSCEQNLNHDAMYWYRQDPGQGLRLIYYSQIVNDFQKGDIAEGYSVSREKKESFPLTVTSAQKNPTAFYLCASRTTGGQTDTQYFGPGTRLTVL.

CDR3 loop: CASSPDYRDGYGYTF. CDR3 nucleotides: TGTGCCAGCAGCCCCGATTACAGGGACGGCTATGGCTACACCTTC. The V and J genes are TRBV5-6 and TRBJ1-2, with a tentative D call TRBD1 (6 bases). V was pared by 4 bases and J by 4 bases, with 17 bases between. This CDR3 has 15 residues. Germline V gene lookup returns CDR1 SGHDT and CDR2 YYEEEE.

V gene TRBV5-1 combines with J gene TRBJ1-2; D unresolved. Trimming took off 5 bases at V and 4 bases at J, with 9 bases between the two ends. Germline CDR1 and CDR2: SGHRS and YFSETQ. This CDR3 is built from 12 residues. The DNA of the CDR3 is TGCGCCAGCAGTATGGAAGGCTATGGCTACACCTTC. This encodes CASSMEGYGYTF.

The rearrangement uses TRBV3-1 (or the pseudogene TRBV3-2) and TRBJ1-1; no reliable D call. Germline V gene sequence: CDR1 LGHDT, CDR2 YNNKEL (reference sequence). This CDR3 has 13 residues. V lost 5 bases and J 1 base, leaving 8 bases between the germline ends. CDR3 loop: CASSSSGNTEAFF. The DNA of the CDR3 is TGTGCCAGCAGCTCCTCAGGGAACACTGAAGCTTTCTTT.

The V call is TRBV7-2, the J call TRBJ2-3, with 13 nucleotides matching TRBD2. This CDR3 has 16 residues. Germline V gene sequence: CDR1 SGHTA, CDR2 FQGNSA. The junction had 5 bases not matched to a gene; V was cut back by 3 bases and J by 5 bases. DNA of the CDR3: TGTGCCAGCAGCTTTACTAGCGGGGGGGCCAAAGATACGCAGTATTTT. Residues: CASSFTSGGAKDTQYF.

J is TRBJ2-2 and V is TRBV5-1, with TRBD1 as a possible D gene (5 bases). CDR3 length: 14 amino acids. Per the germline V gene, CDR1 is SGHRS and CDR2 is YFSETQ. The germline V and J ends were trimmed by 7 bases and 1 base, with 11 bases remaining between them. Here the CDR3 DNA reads TGCGCCAGCGCCAGTCAGGGGAACACCGGGGAGCTGTTTTTT. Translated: CASASQGNTGELFF.